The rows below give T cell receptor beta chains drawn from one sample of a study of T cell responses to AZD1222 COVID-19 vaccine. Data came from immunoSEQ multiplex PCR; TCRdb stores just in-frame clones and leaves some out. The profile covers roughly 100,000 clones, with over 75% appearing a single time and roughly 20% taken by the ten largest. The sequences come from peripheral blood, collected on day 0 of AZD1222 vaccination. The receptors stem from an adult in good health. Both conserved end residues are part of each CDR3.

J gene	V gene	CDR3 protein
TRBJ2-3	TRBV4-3	CASSLRRWTSGGTDTQYF
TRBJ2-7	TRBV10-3	CATGDSLTYEQYF
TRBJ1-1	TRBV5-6	CASRIMGTEAFF
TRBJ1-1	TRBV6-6	CASSSNTEAFF
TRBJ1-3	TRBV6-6	CASNQGGRNSGNTIYF
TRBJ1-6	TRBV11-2	CASSTGTGNSPLHF
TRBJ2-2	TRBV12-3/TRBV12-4	CASSYSEAGELFF
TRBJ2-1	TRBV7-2	CASSSPGVNEQFF
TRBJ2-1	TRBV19	CASSIRRAGGNEQFF
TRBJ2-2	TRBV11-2	CASSQRLAGHTGELFF
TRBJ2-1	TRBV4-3	CASSQDRLAGGQNEQFF
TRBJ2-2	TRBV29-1	CSVGTPNTGELFF
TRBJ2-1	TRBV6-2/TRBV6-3	CASSYSPPRENEQFF
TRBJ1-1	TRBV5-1	CASTMSGGRNTEAFF
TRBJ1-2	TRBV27	CASSSTTGTGGGYTF
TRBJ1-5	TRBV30	CAWSTTGSNQPQHF
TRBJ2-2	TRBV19	CASTTGIGELFF
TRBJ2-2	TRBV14	CASSGLAGFSGELFF
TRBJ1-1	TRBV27	CATWTGRNTEAFF
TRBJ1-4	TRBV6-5	CASQNAVVTNEKLFF
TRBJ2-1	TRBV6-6	CASRVIAGGPHEQFF
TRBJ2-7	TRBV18	CASSQGKTESYEQYF
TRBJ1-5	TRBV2	CASCSYPNQPQHF
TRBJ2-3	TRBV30	CAWSIAGGTDTQYF